The clone carrying this TCR beta chain was seen a few times. Sequencing used immunoSEQ multiplex PCR; TCRdb keeps in-frame clones, though not all of them. The sample includes 60,000 to 85,000 clones, over 70% seen only once; the top ten take 15% to 20%. This specimen belongs to a study of blood T cell repertoires in COVID-19. Whole-study context: The United States, Italy and Spain were the sources of the acute and convalescent COVID-19 samples. PBMCs, B-cell-depleted T cells, or T cells provided the cDNA or gDNA that made up the material.

CDR1 and CDR2 from the germline V gene are SGHVS and FQNEAQ. The CDR3 is 13 residues long. The V and J ends lost 5 bases and 7 bases, in that order; junction bases with no gene match: 4. Material for sequencing was peripheral blood. This chain links TRBV7-8 with TRBJ1-4; 7 nucleotides line up with TRBD1. This receptor was identified in a man in his sixties or seventies who had recovered from COVID-19. The CDR3: CASSIWTGEKLFF. The CDR3 nucleotides are TGTGCCAGCAGCATATGGACAGGTGAAAAACTGTTTTTT. Combining the CDR3 with reference TRBV7-8 and TRBJ1-4 gives the whole variable domain GAGVSQSPRYKVAKRGQDVALRCDPISGHVSLFWYQQALGQGPEFLTYFQNEAQLDKSGLPSDRFFAERPEGSVSTLKIQRTQQEDSAVYLCASSIWTGEKLFFGSGTQLSVL.